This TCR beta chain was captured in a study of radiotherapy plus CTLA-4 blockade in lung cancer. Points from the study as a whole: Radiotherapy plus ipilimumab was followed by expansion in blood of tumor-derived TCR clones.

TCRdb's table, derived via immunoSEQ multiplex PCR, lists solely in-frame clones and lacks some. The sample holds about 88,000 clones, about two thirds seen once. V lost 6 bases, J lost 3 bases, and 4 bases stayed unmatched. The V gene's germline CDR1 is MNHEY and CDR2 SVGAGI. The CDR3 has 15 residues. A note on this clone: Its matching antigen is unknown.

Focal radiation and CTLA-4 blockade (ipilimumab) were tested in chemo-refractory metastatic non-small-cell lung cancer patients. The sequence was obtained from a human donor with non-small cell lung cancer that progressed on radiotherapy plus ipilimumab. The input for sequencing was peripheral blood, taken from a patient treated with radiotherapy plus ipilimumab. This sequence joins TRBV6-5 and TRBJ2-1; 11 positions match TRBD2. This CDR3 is CASRSSGGIYNEQFF. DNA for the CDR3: TGTGCCAGCAGATCTAGCGGGGGGATCTACAATGAGCAGTTCTTC.